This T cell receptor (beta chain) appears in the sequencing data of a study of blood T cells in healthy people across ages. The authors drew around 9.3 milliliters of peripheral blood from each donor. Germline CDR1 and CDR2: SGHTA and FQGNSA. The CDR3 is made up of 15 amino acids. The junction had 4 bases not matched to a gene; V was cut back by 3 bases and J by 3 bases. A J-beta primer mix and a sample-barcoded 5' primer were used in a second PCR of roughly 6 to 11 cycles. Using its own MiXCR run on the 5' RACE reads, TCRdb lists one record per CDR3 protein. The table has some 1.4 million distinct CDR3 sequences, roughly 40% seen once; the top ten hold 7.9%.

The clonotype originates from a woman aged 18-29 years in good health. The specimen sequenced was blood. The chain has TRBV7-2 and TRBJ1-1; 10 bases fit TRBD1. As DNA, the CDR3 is TGTGCCAGCAGCTTCCTCGGGACAGGGGACACTGAAGCTTTCTTT. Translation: CASSFLGTGDTEAFF.